The 18 T cell receptor beta chains listed next were all sequenced from one sample in a study of blood T cell repertoires in COVID-19. Method: immunoSEQ multiplex PCR; TCRdb's copy keeps in-frame clones and lacks some. The sample contains some 190,000 clones, approximately 86% of which appear only once. Sequencing was performed on PBMCs or T cells enriched from blood (not recorded which). The receptors stem from a woman aged 40 to 55 in a cohort exposed to, infected with or recovered from COVID-19 (not recorded which).

The chain combines TRBV6-5 with TRBJ1-1, with 7 bases lining up with TRBD1. Germline V lookup: CDR1 MNHEY, CDR2 SVGAGI. The CDR3 covers 13 residues. J gave up 1 base and V 11 bases, and 7 bases lay outside the gene matches. CDR3 coding DNA: TGTGCCTGTAGACAGGGTGGGAACACTGAAGCTTTCTTT. Translation: CACRQGGNTEAFF.

The gene calls are TRBV7-9 and TRBJ2-1, with 8 bases matching TRBD1. In germline, CDR1 is SEHNR, CDR2 FQNEAQ (reference sequence). V gave up 0 bases and J gave up 8 bases; unmatched junction bases: 3. This CDR3 is 14 amino acids long. The CDR3 protein is CASSLAWTGHEQFF. DNA of the CDR3: TGTGCCAGCAGCTTAGCGTGGACAGGGCATGAGCAGTTCTTC. The variable domain in full, with the rest retrieved from reference TRBV7-9 and TRBJ2-1, is DTGVSQNPRHKITKRGQNVTFRCDPISEHNRLYWYRQTLGQGPEFLTYFQNEAQLEKSRLLSDRFSAERPKGSFSTLEIQRTEQGDSAMYLCASSLAWTGHEQFFGPGTRLTVL.

The chain links TRBV10-1 to TRBJ1-2; 7 bases agree with TRBD1. Germline loops: CDR1 WNHNN, CDR2 SYGVQD (reference sequence). With 6 bases clipped from V and 3 bases from J, the junction kept 4 bases outside the gene matches. The CDR3 runs 13 residues. CDR3 nucleotide sequence: TGCGCCAGCAGCCCCGGGACAGACTATGGCTACACCTTC. Its translation: CASSPGTDYGYTF.

The chain is built from TRBV24-1 and TRBJ1-2; D is unclear. Trimming shortened V by 5 bases and J by 2 bases, and 8 bases separated the two germline ends. The CDR3 has 13 residues. Germline V gene sequence: CDR1 KGHDR, CDR2 SFDVKD. The DNA for the CDR3 is TGTGCCACCAGTGGTCCGGGAAACTATGGCTACACCTTC. Translated, it gives CATSGPGNYGYTF.

The chain employs TRBV7-2 and TRBJ2-7; 7 nucleotides align to TRBD1. The CDR3 is 16 residues long. The germline CDR1 and CDR2 sequences are SGHTA and FQGNSA. The junction had 12 bases not matched to a gene; V was cut back by 7 bases and J by 0 bases. In DNA form, the CDR3 reads TGTGCCAGCACTCAGTTTAGACAGGGAAGCTCCTACGAGCAGTACTTC. Its translation is CASTQFRQGSSYEQYF.

The V call is TRBV30, the J call TRBJ1-1, with D possibly matching TRBD1 (6 bases). The ends were cut back, 5 bases at V and 4 bases at J, with 14 bases in the middle. The V gene's germline CDR1 is GTSNPN and CDR2 SVGIG (reference sequence). The length of the CDR3 is 13 residues. The CDR3 DNA reads as TGTGCCTGGGAGAGACAGGTGAGCACTGAAGCTTTCTTT. Protein: CAWERQVSTEAFF.

The CDR3, as DNA: TGTGCCAGCAGCCAACCAAAGCGGGAGGGGGCAGATACGCAGTATTTT. This translates into CASSQPKREGADTQYF. The chain carries TRBV3-1 (or the pseudogene TRBV3-2) and TRBJ2-3, with TRBD2 matching over 10 bases. The germline V gene encodes CDR1 LGHDT and CDR2 YNNKEL (reference sequence). Trimming cost V 2 bases and J 4 bases; bases outside gene matches: 6. The length of the CDR3 is 16 residues.

In its sample, this clone was seen a few times. Other DNA sequences in the same sample also yield this CDR3. This rearrangement joins TRBV11-2 to TRBJ1-1, with 8 nucleotides matching TRBD1. Per germline, CDR1 SGHAT and CDR2 FQNNGV. This CDR3 spans 14 amino acids. V lost 1 base, J lost 2 bases, and 0 bases stayed unmatched. CDR3 in DNA: TGTGCCAGCAGCTTAGCAGGGGGCAACACTGAAGCTTTCTTT. This encodes CASSLAGGNTEAFF.

J is TRBJ1-1 and V is TRBV9; 11 bases map to TRBD1. After removal of 7 bases from V and 1 base from J, the junction contained 0 bases not matched to a gene. Germline V gene sequence: CDR1 SGDLS, CDR2 YYNGEE. The CDR3 extends over 13 amino acids. CDR3: CASGQGANTEAFF. In DNA form, the CDR3 reads TGTGCCAGCGGACAGGGGGCGAACACTGAAGCTTTCTTT.

The V call is TRBV27, the J call TRBJ2-4; TRBD1 matches at 8 bases. V shed 0 bases, J shed 0 bases, and the junction held 7 bases outside the gene matches. Germline V gives CDR1 MNHEY, CDR2 SMNVEV (reference sequence). The CDR3 sequence is 18 residues long. The CDR3 DNA reads as TGTGCCAGCAGTTTATCGGGGAGGACAGGGCTAGCCAAAAACATTCAGTACTTC. Amino acids: CASSLSGRTGLAKNIQYF.

The chain uses TRBV6-2 or TRBV6-3 and TRBJ2-4; 14 positions match TRBD2. Germline V gene sequence: CDR1 MNHEY, CDR2 SVGEGT. V trimming: 5 bases; J trimming: 6 bases; junction bases outside the gene matches: 12. This CDR3 region has 18 residues. CDR3 loop: CASSTRRLAGGLGNIQYF. CDR3 bases: TGTGCCAGCAGTACCCGGAGACTAGCGGGGGGGCTCGGAAACATTCAGTACTTC.

This clone was picked up one time. The V and J genes are TRBV27 and TRBJ1-1, with D tentatively TRBD1 (6 bases). The CDR3 length is 16 residues. Trimming cost V 3 bases and J 2 bases, with 16 bases left between them. Per the germline V gene, CDR1 is MNHEY and CDR2 is SMNVEV (reference sequence). Here the CDR3 reads CASSFLTGTTNTEAFF. The CDR3 DNA sequence: TGTGCCAGCAGTTTCCTCACAGGGACAACTAACACTGAAGCTTTCTTT.

The V gene is TRBV28, the J gene TRBJ2-7, with D maybe TRBD1 (6 bases). This CDR3 comprises 17 residues. CDR1 and CDR2 from the germline V gene are MDHEN and SYDVKM. V was shortened by 5 bases and J by 0 bases, with 20 bases between the two germline ends. The chain's CDR3 is CASSPLAGTFLSYEQYF. The DNA for the CDR3 is TGTGCCAGCAGTCCCCTCGCCGGGACATTCCTCTCCTACGAGCAGTACTTC.

The V and J genes are TRBV18 and TRBJ1-5, with 8 bases lining up with TRBD1. This CDR3 has 15 amino acids. CDR1 and CDR2 (germline): KGHSH, LQKENI. The trim removed 0 bases at V and 7 bases at J, leaving 5 bases unmatched. For the CDR3, the DNA is TGTGCCAGCTCACCACCTGGACAGGGCAGCCAGCCCCAGCATTTT. Residues: CASSPPGQGSQPQHF.

This rearrangement joins TRBV11-2 to TRBJ2-5; 11 bases are shared with TRBD2. The CDR3 extends over 18 amino acids. Germline V gives CDR1 SGHAT, CDR2 FQNNGV. The junction had 18 bases not matched to a gene; V was cut back by 8 bases and J by 4 bases. The CDR3 DNA sequence: TGTGCCAGCGGCCCACTAAACCGATTCGGGACTAGCGGAGAGACCCAGTACTTC. This translates into CASGPLNRFGTSGETQYF.

The chain has TRBV27 and TRBJ2-7, with D maybe TRBD1 (6 bases). V was trimmed by 0 bases and J by 7 bases, leaving 10 bases between them. Germline V CDR1 and CDR2: MNHEY, SMNVEV (reference sequence). This CDR3 is 13 amino acids long. The CDR3 coding sequence is TGTGCCAGCAGTTTATCCCGGGACAAGGAGCAGTACTTC. It is translated as CASSLSRDKEQYF.

This sequence joins TRBV12-5 and TRBJ1-5; maybe TRBD1 (6 bases). Trimming took 5 bases from V and 5 from J, leaving 13 bases between them. The germline gives CDR1 LGHNT, CDR2 FRNRAP. The CDR3 contains 14 residues. The CDR3 DNA follows: TGTGCTAGTGGTCAACCGACAGGTTATCAGCCCCAGCATTTT. It specifies CASGQPTGYQPQHF.

CDR3 nucleotide sequence: TGTGCCAGCAGCTTGACAGATGAGGGTTTCCAGCCCCAGCATTTT. Residues: CASSLTDEGFQPQHF. The rearrangement joins TRBV5-5 to TRBJ1-5; D is undetermined. V was clipped by 1 base and J by 7 bases, with 15 bases between them. The CDR3 has 15 residues. Germline values: CDR1 SGHKS, CDR2 YYEKEE (reference sequence).